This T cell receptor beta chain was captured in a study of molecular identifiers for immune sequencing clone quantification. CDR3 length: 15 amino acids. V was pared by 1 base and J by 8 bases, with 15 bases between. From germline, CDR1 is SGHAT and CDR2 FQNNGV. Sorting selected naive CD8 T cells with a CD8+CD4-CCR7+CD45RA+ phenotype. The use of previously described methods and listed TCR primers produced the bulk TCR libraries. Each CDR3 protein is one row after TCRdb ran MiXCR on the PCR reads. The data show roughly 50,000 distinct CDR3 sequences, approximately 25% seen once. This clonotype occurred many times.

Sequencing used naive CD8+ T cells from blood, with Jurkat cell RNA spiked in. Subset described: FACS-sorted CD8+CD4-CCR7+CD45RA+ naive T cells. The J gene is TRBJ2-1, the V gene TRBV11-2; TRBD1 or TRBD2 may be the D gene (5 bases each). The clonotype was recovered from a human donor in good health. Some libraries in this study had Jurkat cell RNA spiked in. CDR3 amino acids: CASSLGPGLRDEQFF. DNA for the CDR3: TGTGCCAGCAGCTTAGGACCGGGGCTTCGCGATGAGCAGTTCTTC. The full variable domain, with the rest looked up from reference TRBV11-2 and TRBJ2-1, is EAGVAQSPRYKIIEKRQSVAFWCNPISGHATLYWYQQILGQGPKLLIQFQNNGVVDDSQLPKDRFSAERLKGVDSTLKIQPAKLEDSAVYLCASSLGPGLRDEQFFGPGTRLTVL.